Listed below are T cell receptor beta chains from one sample, sequenced in a study of cytomegalovirus exposure and HLA in healthy donors. The table came from immunoSEQ multiplex PCR; TCRdb's copy has only in-frame clones and leaves some out. The data hold more than 110,000 clones, with 9.7% observed a single time. Sequencing input: PBMCs. Receptor source: a man aged 50-60 years in good health and CMV-seronegative. The CDR3 runs from the conserved cysteine through the conserved F or W. The D gene is left open where the match is weak. Expanded clones get a size class; other rows say once, few or many, or leave the size out.

abundance,j_gene,v_gene,d_gene,CDR3aa,CDR3nt
few,TRBJ2-2,TRBV14,TRBD2,CASSKSGGAQNTGELFF,TGTGCCAGCAGCAAGTCGGGGGGGGCCCAGAACACCGGGGAGCTGTTTTTT
few,TRBJ2-2,TRBV5-1,.,CASHEAAYANTGELFF,TGCGCCAGCCATGAAGCCGCCTATGCGAACACCGGGGAGCTGTTTTTT
.,TRBJ1-4,TRBV6-6,.,CASSYRGTNEKLFF,TGTGCCAGCAGTTACAGGGGAACTAATGAAAAACTGTTTTTT
.,TRBJ1-1,TRBV30,.,CAWIMISGTEAFF,TGTGCCTGGATCATGATTTCGGGAACTGAAGCTTTCTTT
few,TRBJ2-1,TRBV5-1,.,CASRDSSAEQFF,TGCGCCAGTCGGGACTCCTCGGCTGAGCAGTTCTTC
.,TRBJ1-6,TRBV30,.,CAWTGQSNSPLHF,TGTGCCTGGACAGGACAGTCAAATTCACCCCTCCACTTT
.,TRBJ2-2,TRBV9,.,CASSVDVGARAGELFF,TGTGCCAGCAGCGTAGATGTTGGGGCAAGGGCCGGGGAGCTGTTTTTT
few,TRBJ2-4,TRBV29-1,TRBD1,CSVEAVRQGVVIQYF,TGCAGCGTTGAAGCGGTTAGGCAGGGGGTTGTCATTCAGTACTTC
few,TRBJ1-2,TRBV19,TRBD1,CASSSGQGAGGYTF,TGTGCCAGTAGTTCGGGACAGGGGGCCGGTGGCTACACCTTC
.,TRBJ2-5,TRBV18,.,CASSPHEKTQYF,TGTGCCAGCTCACCACACGAGAAGACCCAGTACTTC
.,TRBJ2-5,TRBV5-1,.,CASSPTAQGPQETQYF,TGCGCCAGCAGCCCCACGGCCCAGGGTCCCCAAGAGACCCAGTACTTC
.,TRBJ2-1,TRBV7-2,.,CASSSRNLGQNSGEQFF,TGTGCCAGCAGCTCCAGAAACCTGGGACAAAACAGTGGTGAGCAGTTCTTC
few,TRBJ2-7,TRBV5-6,TRBD1,CASNRPGQGTYEQYF,TGTGCCAGCAATCGACCGGGACAGGGGACCTACGAGCAGTACTTC
.,TRBJ1-1,TRBV5-6,TRBD1,CASSANRGTVLTEAFF,TGTGCCAGCAGCGCTAATAGGGGGACAGTCCTCACTGAAGCTTTCTTT
.,TRBJ2-3,TRBV5-1,TRBD2,CASSPTSGEGADTQYF,TGCGCCAGCAGCCCTACTAGCGGGGAAGGTGCAGATACGCAGTATTTT